These 23 T cell receptor beta chains were all obtained from the same sample, sequenced in a study of T cells in Graves' hyperthyroidism and ophthalmopathy. TCR beta CDR3 regions were amplified from RNA. First-round RT-PCR of the TCR CDR3 relied on the HTBI primer set. In TCRdb, the multiplex PCR reads were re-called with MiXCR into one record per CDR3 protein. The repertoire holds roughly 510,000 distinct CDR3 sequences, with less than 25% as singletons. Sequencing was performed on blood. The receptor source for this set is a man between 18 and 29 years old with Graves' hyperthyroidism.

This clonotype appeared a single time. One junction end disagrees with the germline gene, perhaps due to a read error. The CDR3: CASSPDTSYGQYF. In nucleotides, the CDR3 is TGTGCCAGCAGCCCGGACACATCCTACGGGCAGTACTTC. The chain is built from TRBV5-6 and TRBJ2-7, with a tentative D call TRBD1 (5 bases). The CDR3 totals 13 residues. Germline lookup yields CDR1 SGHDT and CDR2 YYEEEE.

This chain links TRBV12-3 or TRBV12-4 with TRBJ2-6; tentatively, D is TRBD2 (5 bases). Trimming removed 3 bases at V and 0 bases at J, with 18 bases between. CDR3 length equals 19 residues. The CDR3 reads CASSFRAASLTSGANVLTF. CDR3 nucleotides: TGTGCCAGCAGTTTCCGGGCCGCTAGCTTAACCTCTGGGGCCAACGTCCTGACTTTC.

This clonotype was recorded at least ten times. The chain recombines TRBV19 with TRBJ1-1, with 10 bases lining up with TRBD1. The trim removed 4 bases at V and 10 bases at J, leaving 6 bases unmatched. The CDR3 has 13 amino acids. Germline V gives CDR1 LNHDA, CDR2 SQIVND (reference sequence). CDR3 in amino acids: CASSTDRGTGAFF. As DNA, the CDR3 is TGTGCCAGTAGTACGGACAGGGGGACGGGAGCTTTCTTT.

This clonotype occurred many times. V and J are TRBV2 and TRBJ2-7; 7 bases fit TRBD1. Losses at the gene ends were 9 bases for V and 0 bases for J; bases not matched to a gene: 5. Germline CDR1 is SNHLY and CDR2 is FYNNEI. The CDR3 is made up of 13 amino acids. CDR3 protein: CASGQESSYEQYF. The CDR3 DNA reads TGTGCCAGTGGACAGGAGAGCTCCTACGAGCAGTACTTC.

This clonotype was observed a handful of times. This chain connects TRBV3-1 to TRBJ2-2, with 9 bases that match TRBD1. The CDR3 sequence is 18 residues long. The ends lost 3 bases at V and 0 bases at J; junction bases unmatched: 8. The germline gives CDR1 LGHDT, CDR2 YNNKEL (reference sequence). The CDR3 nucleotides read TGTGCCAGCAGCCATCCGAGGGGACAGGGTACGAACACCGGGGAGCTGTTTTTT. Translated, it gives CASSHPRGQGTNTGELFF. Full variable domain (outside the CDR3, taken from reference TRBV3-1 and TRBJ2-2): DTAVSQTPKYLVTQMGNDKSIKCEQNLGHDTMYWYKQDSKKFLKIMFSYNNKELIINETVPNRFSPKSPDKAHLNLHINSLELGDSAVYFCASSHPRGQGTNTGELFFGEGSRLTVL.

In this sample, this clonotype turned up many times. The chain recombines TRBV28 with TRBJ1-2; TRBD1 aligns across 12 bases. Germline trimming cut 6 bases from V and 8 bases from J; bases unmatched to any gene: 10. Looked up from germline, CDR1 is MDHEN and CDR2 is SYDVKM. The CDR3 runs to 15 residues. CDR3 protein: CASRSGTGGGRGYTF. The CDR3 nucleotides are TGTGCCAGCAGGTCCGGGACAGGGGGCGGGAGAGGCTACACCTTC.

This clonotype was counted at least ten times. The CDR3 protein is CSVEGLVAEAFF. The CDR3 nucleotides are TGCAGCGTGGAGGGCCTGGTCGCTGAAGCTTTCTTT. The rearrangement uses TRBV29-1 and TRBJ1-1, with D uncertain. Germline CDR1 and CDR2: SQVTM and ANQGSEA. The CDR3 spans 12 residues. Trimming shortened V by 6 bases and J by 6 bases, and 14 bases separated the two germline ends.

This clonotype was detected many times. The rearrangement joins TRBV7-9 to TRBJ1-1; no clear D gene. The germline V and J ends were trimmed by 3 bases and 8 bases, with 10 bases remaining between them. The CDR3 length is 12 residues. The V gene's germline CDR1 is SEHNR and CDR2 FQNEAQ (reference sequence). CDR3 nucleotide sequence: TGTGCCAGCAGCTTGTCGAATGGGGAAGCTTTCTTT. Its protein product is CASSLSNGEAFF.

This clonotype was recorded at least ten times. The CDR3 sequence: CASSQEDRENYGYTF. DNA of the CDR3: TGTGCCAGCAGCCAAGAGGACAGGGAGAACTATGGCTACACCTTC. The chain carries TRBV3-1 and TRBJ1-2; 8 bases match TRBD1. Germline V CDR1 and CDR2: LGHDT, YNNKEL (reference sequence). With V trimmed by 0 bases and J by 2 bases, 2 bases remained unmatched. The CDR3 runs 15 residues.

This clonotype came up many times. The chain carries TRBV12-5 and TRBJ2-2, with D possibly TRBD2 on 5 matching bases. Germline loops: CDR1 LGHNT, CDR2 FRNRAP. V was shortened by 7 bases and J by 3 bases, with 15 bases between the two germline ends. The CDR3 has 15 amino acids. CDR3 DNA: TGTGCTAGTGCGGCCGGGGTCGGGGACACCGGGGAGCTGTTTTTT. It codes for CASAAGVGDTGELFF.

This clonotype occurred a few times. V is TRBV5-1 and J is TRBJ2-7, with 12 nucleotides matching TRBD2. The junction had 7 bases not matched to a gene; V was cut back by 4 bases and J by 2 bases. The CDR3 is 16 residues long. Germline CDR1 and CDR2: SGHRS and YFSETQ. The CDR3 region is CASSLPLAGGPYEQYF. The CDR3 nucleotides read TGCGCCAGCAGCCTTCCTCTAGCGGGGGGGCCCTACGAGCAGTACTTC.

V gene TRBV19 combines with J gene TRBJ1-5; D is unresolved. Germline V lookup: CDR1 LNHDA, CDR2 SQIVND (reference sequence). Trimming pared 7 bases from V and 0 bases from J, leaving 13 bases between. The CDR3 is 15 amino acids. This CDR3 is CASNRADFSNQPQHF. CDR3 DNA sequence: TGTGCCAGTAATAGGGCCGATTTTAGCAATCAGCCCCAGCATTTT. Filled out from reference TRBV19 and TRBJ1-5, the complete variable domain reads DGGITQSPKYLFRKEGQNVTLSCEQNLNHDAMYWYRQDPGQGLRLIYYSQIVNDFQKGDIAEGYSVSREKKESFPLTVTSAQKNPTAFYLCASNRADFSNQPQHFGDGTRLSIL.

This clonotype was counted ten times or more. The chain carries TRBV27 and TRBJ2-7, with D uncertain. The CDR3 runs 14 residues. The germline V gene has CDR1 MNHEY and CDR2 SMNVEV (reference sequence). Trimming cost V 5 bases and J 2 bases, with 13 bases left between them. The CDR3 region has the DNA TGTGCCAGCAGTGCGAGCGTTGGTCCCTACGAGCAGTACTTC. This sequence encodes CASSASVGPYEQYF.

This clonotype has a count of ten or more. V usage is TRBV11-3 and J usage is TRBJ1-1; unclear D gene. V was trimmed by 3 bases and J by 7 bases, leaving 9 bases between them. The CDR3 has 12 amino acids. CDR1 is SGHNT and CDR2 is YENEEA in the germline V gene. The DNA of the CDR3 is TGTGCCAGCAGCTTGCTCGCCGATGAAGCTTTCTTT. Protein product: CASSLLADEAFF.

The table lists this clonotype with many counts. CDR3: CASTTGNGNQPQHF. DNA for the CDR3: TGTGCCAGCACGACAGGGAATGGCAATCAGCCCCAGCATTTT. The chain is built from TRBV19 and TRBJ1-5; 7 positions agree with TRBD1. Germline CDR1 and CDR2: LNHDA and SQIVND (reference sequence). V gave up 9 bases and J gave up 2 bases; unmatched junction bases: 7. The CDR3 covers 14 residues.

Notes on this clonotype: A much larger clonotype is one base distant, so this may be a read error. The V gene is TRBV3-1, the J gene TRBJ1-1; the D is unclear. The V and J ends lost 2 bases and 7 bases respectively, with 5 bases between them. The CDR3 totals 11 residues. Germline lookup yields CDR1 LGHDT and CDR2 YNNKEL (reference sequence). The CDR3 region has the DNA TGTGCCAGCAGCCAACGGGGTGAAGCTTTCTTT. Translation gives CASSQRGEAFF. Using reference TRBV3-1 and TRBJ1-1 for the parts outside the CDR3, the full variable domain is DTAVSQTPKYLVTQMGNDKSIKCEQNLGHDTMYWYKQDSKKFLKIMFSYNNKELIINETVPNRFSPKSPDKAHLNLHINSLELGDSAVYFCASSQRGEAFFGQGTRLTVV.

The chain links TRBV7-3 to TRBJ2-2; 9 positions agree with TRBD2. Looked up from germline, CDR1 is SGHTA and CDR2 is FQGTGA. V shed 0 bases and J 7 bases; nucleotides not matched to a gene: 3. This CDR3 comprises 15 residues. The CDR3 DNA reads as TGTGCCAGCAGCTTAACTAGCGGGAGTGGCGGGGAGCTGTTTTTT. This translates into CASSLTSGSGGELFF.

This clonotype was picked up many times. The chain employs TRBV2 and TRBJ2-5, with 7 bases fitting TRBD1. The germline gives CDR1 SNHLY, CDR2 FYNNEI. After removal of 3 bases from V and 1 base from J, the junction contained 2 bases not matched to a gene. The CDR3 is 14 amino acids. CDR3 sequence: CASSDGTAQETQYF. The CDR3 DNA reads TGTGCCAGCAGTGATGGGACAGCCCAAGAGACCCAGTACTTC.

The J gene is TRBJ1-1, the V gene TRBV15; no clear D gene. The CDR3 extends over 16 amino acids. Trimming cost V 3 bases and J 6 bases, with 20 bases left between them. The germline CDR1 and CDR2 sequences are LNHNV and YYDKDF (reference sequence). CDR3 coding DNA: TGTGCCACCAGCAGCCGAACCGACCCTGGCGGCCCTGAAGCTTTCTTT. It is translated as CATSSRTDPGGPEAFF. Supplemented by reference TRBV15 and TRBJ1-1, the full variable domain reads DAMVIQNPRYQVTQFGKPVTLSCSQTLNHNVMYWYQQKSSQAPKLLFHYYDKDFNNEADTPDNFQSRRPNTSFCFLDIRSPGLGDTAMYLCATSSRTDPGGPEAFFGQGTRLTVV.

In its sample, this clonotype was seen a few times. The chain has TRBV18 and TRBJ2-4; no firm D call. The V and J ends lost 1 base and 1 base respectively, with 11 bases between them. There are 16 residues in the CDR3. Per the germline V gene, CDR1 is KGHSH and CDR2 is LQKENI. The CDR3 reads CASSPLVGSAKNIQYF. The CDR3 region has the DNA TGTGCCAGCTCACCACTTGTAGGGTCTGCCAAAAACATTCAGTACTTC.

J is TRBJ2-5 and V is TRBV19; the D is unclear. This CDR3 comprises 16 residues. Germline loops: CDR1 LNHDA, CDR2 SQIVND (reference sequence). Trimming stripped 5 bases from V and 4 bases from J, with 20 bases between. This chain's CDR3 is CASSPTRIDSGETQYF. Written as DNA, the CDR3 is TGTGCCAGTAGTCCGACCCGGATCGATAGTGGAGAGACCCAGTACTTC.

The J gene is TRBJ2-7, the V gene TRBV28, with 9 bases identical to TRBD1. This CDR3 region has 17 residues. V gave up 1 base and J gave up 4 bases; unmatched junction bases: 11. Germline-derived CDR1 and CDR2 are MDHEN and SYDVKM. CDR3 bases: TGTGCCAGCAGTTTATATAGTTGGGACAGGGATTTTTACGAGCAGTACTTC. The encoded protein is CASSLYSWDRDFYEQYF. Full variable domain (missing parts from reference TRBV28 and TRBJ2-7): DVKVTQSSRYLVKRTGEKVFLECVQDMDHENMFWYRQDPGLGLRLIYFSYDVKMKEKGDIPEGYSVSREKKERFSLILESASTNQTSMYLCASSLYSWDRDFYEQYFGPGTRLTVT.

The rearrangement uses TRBV5-1 and TRBJ2-5; D assignment may be TRBD1 or TRBD2 (5 bases each). The CDR3 runs to 15 residues. Germline CDR1 and CDR2: SGHRS and YFSETQ. The V end lost 4 bases, the J end lost 1 base, and 14 bases lay between the germline ends. CDR3 protein: CASSAVPGGQETQYF. In DNA, the CDR3 is TGCGCCAGCAGCGCAGTCCCTGGGGGCCAAGAGACCCAGTACTTC. Supplemented by reference TRBV5-1 and TRBJ2-5, the full variable domain reads KAGVTQTPRYLIKTRGQQVTLSCSPISGHRSVSWYQQTPGQGLQFLFEYFSETQRNKGNFPGRFSGRQFSNSRSEMNVSTLELGDSALYLCASSAVPGGQETQYFGPGTRLLVL.